A single sample is the source of the 7 T cell receptor beta chains below, sequenced in a study of sequential checkpoint blockade in melanoma. Assay used: immunoSEQ multiplex PCR; TCRdb lists only in-frame clones, some missing. Of about 5,600 clones in the sample, 25% to 40% were seen once. Treatment reported: randomized to nivolumab then ipilimumab (arm A) or the reverse (arm B). The material sequenced was tumor tissue (inferred from file names), taken from a patient given nivolumab and ipilimumab in sequence. The receptors were sampled from a human donor with melanoma.

The chain recombines TRBV11-3 with TRBJ1-1; D may be TRBD1 (5 bases). The V end lost 5 bases, the J end lost 3 bases, and 16 bases lay between the germline ends. CDR1 and CDR2 (germline): SGHNT, YENEEA. This CDR3 is built from 15 residues. The CDR3 sequence is CASSRKQGQHTEAFF. The CDR3 coding sequence is TGTGCCAGCAGCCGGAAGCAGGGCCAGCACACTGAAGCTTTCTTT.

V usage is TRBV27 and J usage is TRBJ2-7; 8 bases map to TRBD1. Germline assignment: CDR1 MNHEY and CDR2 SMNVEV (reference sequence). V dropped 5 bases and J dropped 4; count of bases not matched to a gene: 4. CDR3 length: 13 amino acids. CDR3 loop: CASSLQGAYEQYF. DNA for the CDR3: TGTGCCAGCAGTCTCCAGGGGGCTTACGAGCAGTACTTC.

V gene TRBV28 combines with J gene TRBJ2-1, with 8 bases fitting TRBD2. CDR1 and CDR2 (germline): MDHEN, SYDVKM. CDR3 length: 16 residues. The ends lost 1 base at V and 4 bases at J; junction bases unmatched: 6. Here the CDR3 DNA reads TGTGCCAGCAGTTTATATCTAGCGGGCCCATACAATGAGCAGTTCTTC. As protein: CASSLYLAGPYNEQFF.

The gene calls are TRBV28 and TRBJ2-4, with D tentatively TRBD1 or TRBD2 (5 bases each). Trimming left V 4 bases short and J 0 bases short, with 10 bases between. Germline CDR1 is MDHEN and CDR2 is SYDVKM. The CDR3 has 15 amino acids. CDR3 sequence (DNA): TGTGCCAGCAGTTCCCGGGACCTAGCCAAAAACATTCAGTACTTC. Translating it yields CASSSRDLAKNIQYF.

The rearrangement uses TRBV25-1 and TRBJ2-1; 11 bases agree with TRBD2. The CDR3 length is 15 residues. V lost 4 bases to trimming and J lost 4 bases; unmatched junction nucleotides: 3. Germline V gene sequence: CDR1 MGHDK, CDR2 SYGVNS. The CDR3 region has the DNA TGTGCCAGCAGTGTAGCGGGGGGGCCGTACAATGAGCAGTTCTTC. Translating it yields CASSVAGGPYNEQFF.

This clone was counted only a few times. The V and J genes are TRBV9 and TRBJ2-7; no reliable D call. The CDR3 runs 12 residues. The germline V gene encodes CDR1 SGDLS and CDR2 YYNGEE. Trimming took off 4 bases at V and 1 base at J, with 6 bases between the two ends. This CDR3 is CASSFNSYEQYF. Written as DNA, the CDR3 is TGTGCCAGCAGCTTTAATTCCTACGAGCAGTACTTC. Looking up the rest from reference TRBV9 and TRBJ2-7 gives the full variable domain: DSGVTQTPKHLITATGQRVTLRCSPRSGDLSVYWYQQSLDQGLQFLIQYYNGEERAKGNILERFSAQQFPDLHSELNLSSLELGDSALYFCASSFNSYEQYFGPGTRLTVT.

The chain has TRBV29-1 and TRBJ2-7; a weak D match, TRBD1 (6 bases). The germline gives CDR1 SQVTM, CDR2 ANQGSEA. CDR3 length equals 12 residues. V was pared by 7 bases and J by 8 bases, with 18 bases between. The CDR3 reads CSGQVTDAKQYF. In DNA, the CDR3 is TGCAGCGGACAGGTCACAGACGCCAAGCAGTACTTC.